The next 9 T cell receptor beta chains were all read from a single sample in a study of blood T cell repertoires in COVID-19 (dated by TCRdb to 2019 to 2021). The protocol used for the library was the immunoSEQ multiplex PCR assay. Entries here come from immuneACCESS through TCRdb and include only in-frame sequences with V and J called. Some clones fail to appear in such tables; in the studies checked, an unresolved V gene covers under half of the shortfall, and the cause of the remainder is unknown. This sample gives about 170,000 clones in total; around 83% of them show up just once. Jointly, the top ten make up approximately 18% of the sample. Material: peripheral blood. Every receptor here comes from a woman in her 70s who had recovered from COVID-19.

This clone was detected only once. The chain links TRBV12-3 or TRBV12-4 to TRBJ2-3; D ambiguous. The V gene lost 10 bases and the J gene lost 6 bases, with 17 bases spanning the gap. CDR3 size: 13 residues. The CDR3 DNA is TGTGCCACCGGCGAGACTCGGGTGGATACGCAGTATTTT. This sequence encodes CATGETRVDTQYF.

V usage is TRBV27 and J usage is TRBJ1-1; 11 bases map to TRBD1. The CDR3 covers 14 residues. Germline CDR1 and CDR2: MNHEY and SMNVEV (reference sequence). The V segment lost 2 bases and the J segment 4 bases; nucleotides outside the gene matches: 0. DNA of the CDR3: TGTGCCAGCAGTTTAGGGACAGGGGGCACTGAAGCTTTCTTT. Its translation is CASSLGTGGTEAFF.

This rearrangement joins TRBV2 to TRBJ1-5; possibly TRBD1 for D (5 bases). The CDR3 runs 13 residues. Trimming left V 2 bases short and J 5 bases short, with 7 bases between. CDR1 is SNHLY and CDR2 is FYNNEI in the germline V gene. The CDR3 DNA reads as TGTGCCAGCAGTGAACAGGGCTATCAGCCCCAGCATTTT. Amino acid sequence: CASSEQGYQPQHF.

In this sample, this clone turned up once. J is TRBJ1-6 and V is TRBV27; unclear D gene. The CDR3 length is 16 residues. V dropped 2 bases and J dropped 3 bases, with 11 bases sitting between them. Germline-derived CDR1 and CDR2 are MNHEY and SMNVEV (reference sequence). The CDR3 DNA is TGTGCCAGCAGTTTAGCCGCGGGGTTCTATAATTCACCCCTCCACTTT. This translates into CASSLAAGFYNSPLHF.

V usage is TRBV5-1 and J usage is TRBJ2-1; D remains ambiguous. Deletions cut 0 bases from V and 3 bases from J, with 7 bases between. The germline V gene has CDR1 SGHRS and CDR2 YFSETQ. The CDR3 contains 14 residues. This chain's CDR3 is CASSLESNYNEQFF. The CDR3 coding sequence is TGCGCCAGCAGCTTGGAGTCTAACTACAATGAGCAGTTCTTC.

The chain couples TRBV19 to TRBJ2-1; 7 bases match TRBD1. The V and J ends lost 6 bases and 5 bases, in that order; junction bases with no gene match: 4. Germline CDR1 reads LNHDA; CDR2 reads SQIVND (reference sequence). The CDR3 consists of 13 residues. The CDR3 reads CASSLDRNNEQFF. The CDR3 DNA reads as TGTGCCAGTAGCTTGGACAGGAACAATGAGCAGTTCTTC.

The V gene is TRBV19, the J gene TRBJ2-7; TRBD2 agrees at 7 bases. Germline V gives CDR1 LNHDA, CDR2 SQIVND (reference sequence). Unmatched junction bases numbered 9, after V lost 6 bases and J lost 1 base. CDR3 length: 15 residues. Written as DNA, the CDR3 is TGTGCCAGTAGAGGGTTGGCTAGCGGATCCTACGAGCAGTACTTC. Protein product: CASRGLASGSYEQYF.

This clone has just a few counts. The CDR3 spells CASSQGLAGRFYEQYF. The CDR3 nucleotides are TGTGCCAGCAGCCAAGGGCTAGCGGGGCGATTCTACGAGCAGTACTTC. The chain combines TRBV3-1 (or the pseudogene TRBV3-2) with TRBJ2-7; 9 bases agree with TRBD2. Germline values: CDR1 LGHDT, CDR2 YNNKEL (reference sequence). V lost 1 base to trimming and J lost 3 bases; unmatched junction nucleotides: 7. The CDR3 totals 16 residues.

The V gene is TRBV12-3 or TRBV12-4, the J gene TRBJ1-1; no clear D. This CDR3 contains 13 residues. V was clipped by 6 bases and J by 0 bases, with 8 bases between them. The CDR3 DNA is TGTGCCAGCAGGGACGGGGTGAACACTGAAGCTTTCTTT. The encoded protein is CASRDGVNTEAFF.